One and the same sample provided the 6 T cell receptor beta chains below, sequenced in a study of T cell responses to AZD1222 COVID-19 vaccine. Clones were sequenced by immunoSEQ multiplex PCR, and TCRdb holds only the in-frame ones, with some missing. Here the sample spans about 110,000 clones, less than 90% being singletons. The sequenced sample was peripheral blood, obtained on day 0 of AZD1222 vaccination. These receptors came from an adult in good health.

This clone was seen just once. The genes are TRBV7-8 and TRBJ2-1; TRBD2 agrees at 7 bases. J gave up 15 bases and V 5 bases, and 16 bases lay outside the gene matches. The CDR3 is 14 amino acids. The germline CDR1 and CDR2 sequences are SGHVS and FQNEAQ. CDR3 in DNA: TGTGCCAGCAGCCCCCTTGGAAGCGGGGAGGCTCGGTTCTTC. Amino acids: CASSPLGSGEARFF. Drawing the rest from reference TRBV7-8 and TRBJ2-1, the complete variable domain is GAGVSQSPRYKVAKRGQDVALRCDPISGHVSLFWYQQALGQGPEFLTYFQNEAQLDKSGLPSDRFFAERPEGSVSTLKIQRTQQEDSAVYLCASSPLGSGEARFFGPGTRLTVL.

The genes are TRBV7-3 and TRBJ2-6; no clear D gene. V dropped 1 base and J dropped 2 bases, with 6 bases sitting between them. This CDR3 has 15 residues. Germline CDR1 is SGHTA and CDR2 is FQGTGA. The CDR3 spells CASSLMEPGANVLTF. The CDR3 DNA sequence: TGTGCCAGCAGCTTAATGGAACCTGGGGCCAACGTCCTGACTTTC.

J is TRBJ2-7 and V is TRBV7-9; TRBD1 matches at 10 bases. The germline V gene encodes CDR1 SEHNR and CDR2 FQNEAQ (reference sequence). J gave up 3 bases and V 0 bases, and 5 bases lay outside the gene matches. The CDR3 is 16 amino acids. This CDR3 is CASSLALGTGDYEQYF. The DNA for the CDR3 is TGTGCCAGCAGCTTAGCCCTAGGGACAGGGGACTACGAGCAGTACTTC.

CDR3 residues: CASRKRTGDNEQFF. CDR3 nucleotides: TGTGCCAGCAGAAAAAGGACAGGGGACAATGAGCAGTTCTTC. This sequence joins TRBV2 and TRBJ2-1; TRBD1 matches 9 bases. J gave up 5 bases and V 6 bases, and 5 bases lay outside the gene matches. This CDR3 is built from 14 residues. Germline values: CDR1 SNHLY, CDR2 FYNNEI. Based on the CDR3 plus reference TRBV2 and TRBJ2-1, the full variable domain is EPEVTQTPSHQVTQMGQEVILRCVPISNHLYFYWYRQILGQKVEFLVSFYNNEISEKSEIFDDQFSVERPDGSNFTLKIRSTKLEDSAMYFCASRKRTGDNEQFFGPGTRLTVL.

CDR3 protein: CASSLSLLRDSPLHF. CDR3 nucleotides: TGTGCCAGCAGCTTGTCCCTCCTCAGGGACTCACCCCTCCACTTT. The chain joins TRBV7-2 to TRBJ1-6; perhaps TRBD1 as D (5 bases). CDR1 SGHTA and CDR2 FQGNSA come from the germline V gene. The CDR3 totals 15 residues. V was pared by 3 bases and J by 10 bases, with 16 bases between.

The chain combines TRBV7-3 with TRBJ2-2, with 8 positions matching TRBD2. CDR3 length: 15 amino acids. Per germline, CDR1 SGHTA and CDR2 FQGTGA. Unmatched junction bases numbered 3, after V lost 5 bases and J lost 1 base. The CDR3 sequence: CASSPSGLNTGELFF. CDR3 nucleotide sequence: TGTGCCAGCAGCCCTAGCGGGTTGAACACCGGGGAGCTGTTTTTT.